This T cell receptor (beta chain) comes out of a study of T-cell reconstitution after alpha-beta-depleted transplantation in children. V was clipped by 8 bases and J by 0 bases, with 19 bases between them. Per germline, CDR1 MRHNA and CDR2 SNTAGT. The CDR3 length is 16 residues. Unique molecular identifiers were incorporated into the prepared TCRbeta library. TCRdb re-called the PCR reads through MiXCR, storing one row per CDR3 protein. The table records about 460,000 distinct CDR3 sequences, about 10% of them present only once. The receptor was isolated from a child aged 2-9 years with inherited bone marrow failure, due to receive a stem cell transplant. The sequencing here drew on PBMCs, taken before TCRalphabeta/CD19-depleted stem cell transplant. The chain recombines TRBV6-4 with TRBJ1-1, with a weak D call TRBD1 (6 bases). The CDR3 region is CASSRPPQGMNTEAFF. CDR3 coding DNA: TGTGCCAGCTCACGGCCCCCGCAGGGGATGAACACTGAAGCTTTCTTT.